Sequencing of this TCR beta chain was carried out in a study of vaccination and CD4 T cells after COVID-19. Study background: The BNT162b2 or mRNA-1273 vaccine was given to participants in two doses.

Trimming shortened V by 4 bases and J by 4 bases, and 16 bases separated the two germline ends. CDR3 length: 14 residues. Germline lookup yields CDR1 SQVTM and CDR2 ANQGSEA. Treatment denoted: roughly 11-day PBMC culture with coronavirus spike peptide pools or control peptides (ViraFEST assay). PBMCs were cultured at fewer than 2.5 million per well with roughly 10 IU/ml IL-2 and around 10 ug/ml peptide pools. With the Oncomine TCR Beta short-read assay, DNA from cultured CD4+ T cells was sequenced. TCRdb ran MiXCR on the PCR reads and lists one entry per CDR3 protein. The profile shows 25,000 or so distinct CDR3 sequences, roughly 40% of them singletons. Remarks on this clonotype: Antigen: not known.

The sample comprised CD4+ T cells from blood, cultured in vitro. The origin of this receptor is a human donor who had recovered from COVID-19. This chain connects TRBV29-1 to TRBJ1-1; D is ambiguous. CDR3 loop: CSVAVRLVGTEAFF. Written as DNA, the CDR3 is TGCAGCGTTGCCGTTCGGTTGGTCGGCACTGAAGCTTTCTTT.